This T cell receptor (beta chain) was observed in a study of a mutant IDH1 vaccine in newly diagnosed glioma. Looking at the study overall: Treated individuals were roughly 62% male and approximately 38% female, averaging 40.4 years of age. It was radiotherapy, temozolomide, or both that patients received previously, with most receiving both. Notes on the study in general: The study observed vaccine-induced immune responses in 90% to 95% of patients. Pseudoprogression apparently lacked any relation to changes in top peripheral T cell clonotypes.

V lost 4 bases and J lost 2, with 15 bases in between. Germline lookup yields CDR1 GTSNPN and CDR2 SVGIG (reference sequence). The CDR3 sequence is 14 residues long. The data were produced by immunoSEQ multiplex PCR, yet TCRdb's version contains in-frame clones alone and is incomplete. The sample holds under 75,000 clones; more than 85% are singletons and the top ten take approximately 2.4%. Time point of the sample: baseline, week 1 (first vaccination visit). Treatment indicated: pre-vaccination baseline after standard-of-care therapy. Comments on this clone: Its antigen remains unknown.

This receptor was identified in a man aged 45 to 65 with glioma. The rearrangement uses TRBV30 and TRBJ2-7, with D uncertain. The specimen comprised PBMCs, sampled from a glioma patient treated with radiotherapy, temozolomide or both. CDR3 nucleotide sequence: TGTGCCTGGACTATCATAGACAAGCCCTACGAGCAGTACTTC. Translated, it gives CAWTIIDKPYEQYF.